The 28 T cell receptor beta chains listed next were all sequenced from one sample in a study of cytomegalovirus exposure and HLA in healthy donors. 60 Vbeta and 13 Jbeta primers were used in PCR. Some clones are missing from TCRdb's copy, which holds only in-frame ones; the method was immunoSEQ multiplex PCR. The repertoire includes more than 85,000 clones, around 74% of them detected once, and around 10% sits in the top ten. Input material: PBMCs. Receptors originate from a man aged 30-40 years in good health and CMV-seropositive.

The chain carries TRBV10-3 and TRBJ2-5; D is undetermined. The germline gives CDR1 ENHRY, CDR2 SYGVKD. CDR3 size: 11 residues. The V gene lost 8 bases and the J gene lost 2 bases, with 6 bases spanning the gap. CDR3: CAISQQETQYF. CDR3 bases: TGTGCCATCTCACAGCAAGAGACCCAGTACTTC.

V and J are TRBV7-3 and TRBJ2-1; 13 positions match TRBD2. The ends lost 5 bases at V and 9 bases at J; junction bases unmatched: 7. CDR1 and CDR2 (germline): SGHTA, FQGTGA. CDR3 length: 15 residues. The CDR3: CASSLLAGGLSEQFF. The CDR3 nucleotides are TGTGCCAGCAGCCTACTAGCGGGGGGGCTTAGTGAGCAGTTCTTC. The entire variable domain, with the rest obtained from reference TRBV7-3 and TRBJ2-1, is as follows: GAGVSQTPSNKVTEKGKYVELRCDPISGHTALYWYRQSLGQGPEFLIYFQGTGAADDSGLPNDRFFAVRPEGSVSTLKIQRTERGDSAVYLCASSLLAGGLSEQFFGPGTRLTVL.

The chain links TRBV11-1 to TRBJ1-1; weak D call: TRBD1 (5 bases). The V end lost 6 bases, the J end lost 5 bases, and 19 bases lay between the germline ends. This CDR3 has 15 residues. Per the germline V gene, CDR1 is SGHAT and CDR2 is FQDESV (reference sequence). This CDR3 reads CASSPQTRQRTEAFF. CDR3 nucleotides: TGTGCCAGCAGTCCACAAACCAGACAGAGGACTGAAGCTTTCTTT.

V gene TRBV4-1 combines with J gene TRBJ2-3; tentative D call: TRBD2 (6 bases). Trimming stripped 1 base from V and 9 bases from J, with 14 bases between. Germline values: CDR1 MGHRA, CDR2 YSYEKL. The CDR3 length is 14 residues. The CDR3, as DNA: TGCGCCAGCAGCCAAGGTGGATCGGGGGAGACGCAGTATTTT. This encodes CASSQGGSGETQYF.

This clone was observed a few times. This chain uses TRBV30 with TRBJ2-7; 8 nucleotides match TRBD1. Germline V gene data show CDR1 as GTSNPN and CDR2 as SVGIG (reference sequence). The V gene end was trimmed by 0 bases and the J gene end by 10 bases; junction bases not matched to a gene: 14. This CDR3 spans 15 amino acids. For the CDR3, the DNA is TGTGCCTGGAGTGTATCGGGACAGGATCCCTACGGACAGTACTTC. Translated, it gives CAWSVSGQDPYGQYF.

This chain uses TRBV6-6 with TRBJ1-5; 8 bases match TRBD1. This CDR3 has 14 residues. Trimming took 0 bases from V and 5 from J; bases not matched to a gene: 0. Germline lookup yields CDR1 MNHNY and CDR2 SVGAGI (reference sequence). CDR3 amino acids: CASSYSTGDQPQHF. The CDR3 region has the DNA TGTGCCAGCAGTTACTCGACAGGGGATCAGCCCCAGCATTTT.

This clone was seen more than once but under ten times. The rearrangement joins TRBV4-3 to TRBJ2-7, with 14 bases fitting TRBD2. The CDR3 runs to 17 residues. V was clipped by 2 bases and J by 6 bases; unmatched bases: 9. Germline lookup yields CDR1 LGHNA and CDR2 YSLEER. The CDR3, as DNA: TGCGCCAGCAGCCAATTTATCGGACTAGCGGGGGGATCCGAGCAGTACTTC. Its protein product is CASSQFIGLAGGSEQYF.

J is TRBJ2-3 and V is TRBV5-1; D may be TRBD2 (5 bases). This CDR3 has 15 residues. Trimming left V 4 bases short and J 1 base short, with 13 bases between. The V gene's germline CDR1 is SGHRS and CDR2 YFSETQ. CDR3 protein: CASSGEGWGTDTQYF. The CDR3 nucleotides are TGCGCCAGCAGCGGAGAGGGTTGGGGCACAGATACGCAGTATTTT.

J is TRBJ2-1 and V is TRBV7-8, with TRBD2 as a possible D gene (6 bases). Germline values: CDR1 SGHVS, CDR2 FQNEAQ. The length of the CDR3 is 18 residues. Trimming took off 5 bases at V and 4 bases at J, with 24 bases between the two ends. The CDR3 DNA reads TGTGCCAGCAGCCCGCGACACGCCTTCGGAGGGGTTTACAATGAGCAGTTCTTC. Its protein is CASSPRHAFGGVYNEQFF.

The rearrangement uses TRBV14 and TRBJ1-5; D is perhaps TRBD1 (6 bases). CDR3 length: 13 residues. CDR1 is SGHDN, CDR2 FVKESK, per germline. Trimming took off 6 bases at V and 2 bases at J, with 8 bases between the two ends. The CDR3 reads CASSRTGNQPQHF. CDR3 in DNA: TGTGCCAGCAGTCGGACAGGCAATCAGCCCCAGCATTTT. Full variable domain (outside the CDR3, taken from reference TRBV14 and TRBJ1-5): EAGVTQFPSHSVIEKGQTVTLRCDPISGHDNLYWYRRVMGKEIKFLLHFVKESKQDESGMPNNRFLAERTGGTYSTLKVQPAELEDSGVYFCASSRTGNQPQHFGDGTRLSIL.

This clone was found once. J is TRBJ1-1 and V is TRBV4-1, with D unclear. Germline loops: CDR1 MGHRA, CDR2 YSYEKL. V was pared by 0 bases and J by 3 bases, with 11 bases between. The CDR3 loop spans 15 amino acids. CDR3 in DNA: TGCGCCAGCAGCCAAGATCCGACGGGGTACACTGAAGCTTTCTTT. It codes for CASSQDPTGYTEAFF.

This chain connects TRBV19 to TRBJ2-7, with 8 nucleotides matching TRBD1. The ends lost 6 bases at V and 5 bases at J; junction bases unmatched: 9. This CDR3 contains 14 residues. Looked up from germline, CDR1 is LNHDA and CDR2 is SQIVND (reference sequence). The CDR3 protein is CASSPRTGRHEQYF. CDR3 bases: TGTGCCAGTAGCCCCCGGACAGGGCGCCACGAGCAGTACTTC.

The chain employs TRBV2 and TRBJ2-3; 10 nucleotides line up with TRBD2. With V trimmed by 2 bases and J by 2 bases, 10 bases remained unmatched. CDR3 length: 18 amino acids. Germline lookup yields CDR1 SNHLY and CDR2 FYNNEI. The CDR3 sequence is CASSEFRASGGNTDTQYF. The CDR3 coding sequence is TGTGCCAGCAGTGAATTTAGGGCTAGCGGGGGAAACACAGATACGCAGTATTTT. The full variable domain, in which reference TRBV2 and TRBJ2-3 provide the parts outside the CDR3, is EPEVTQTPSHQVTQMGQEVILRCVPISNHLYFYWYRQILGQKVEFLVSFYNNEISEKSEIFDDQFSVERPDGSNFTLKIRSTKLEDSAMYFCASSEFRASGGNTDTQYFGPGTRLTVL.

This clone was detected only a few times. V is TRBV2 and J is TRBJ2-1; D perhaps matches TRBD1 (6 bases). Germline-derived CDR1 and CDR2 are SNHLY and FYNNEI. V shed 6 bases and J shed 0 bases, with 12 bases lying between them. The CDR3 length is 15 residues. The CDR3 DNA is TGTGCCAGCAGCCCGGACAGAACCTCCTACAATGAGCAGTTCTTC. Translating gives CASSPDRTSYNEQFF.

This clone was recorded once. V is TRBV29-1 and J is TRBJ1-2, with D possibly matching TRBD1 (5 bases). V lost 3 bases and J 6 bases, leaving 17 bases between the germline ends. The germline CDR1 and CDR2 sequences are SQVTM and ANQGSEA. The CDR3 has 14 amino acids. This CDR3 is CSVEEGPKGDGYTF. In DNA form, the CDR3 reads TGCAGCGTTGAGGAAGGGCCAAAAGGGGATGGCTACACCTTC.

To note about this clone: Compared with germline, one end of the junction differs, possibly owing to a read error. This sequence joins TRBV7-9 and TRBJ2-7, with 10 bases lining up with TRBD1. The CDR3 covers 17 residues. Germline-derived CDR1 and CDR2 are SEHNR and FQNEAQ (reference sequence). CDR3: CSSRTDRGPQRGNEQYF. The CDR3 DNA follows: TGTTCCAGCAGGACCGACAGGGGGCCCCAGCGGGGTAACGAGCAGTACTTC.

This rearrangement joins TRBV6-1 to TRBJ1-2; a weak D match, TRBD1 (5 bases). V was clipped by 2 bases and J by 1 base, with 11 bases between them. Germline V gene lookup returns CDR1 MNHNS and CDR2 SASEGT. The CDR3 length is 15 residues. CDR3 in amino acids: CASSEWVGDNYGYTF. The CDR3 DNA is TGTGCCAGCAGTGAATGGGTAGGGGATAACTATGGCTACACCTTC.

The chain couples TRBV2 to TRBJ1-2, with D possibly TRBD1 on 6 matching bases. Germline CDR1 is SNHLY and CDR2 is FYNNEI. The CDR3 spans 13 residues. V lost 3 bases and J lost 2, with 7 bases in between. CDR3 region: CASSDQGNYGYTF. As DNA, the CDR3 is TGTGCCAGCAGTGATCAGGGGAACTATGGCTACACCTTC.

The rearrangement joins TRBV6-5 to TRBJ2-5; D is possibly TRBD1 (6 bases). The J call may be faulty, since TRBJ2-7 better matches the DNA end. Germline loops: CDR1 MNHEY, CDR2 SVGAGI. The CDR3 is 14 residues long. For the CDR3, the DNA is TGTGCCAGCAGGCCCCGGACAGAGAGTTACGAGCAGTACTTC. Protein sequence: CASRPRTESYEQYF.

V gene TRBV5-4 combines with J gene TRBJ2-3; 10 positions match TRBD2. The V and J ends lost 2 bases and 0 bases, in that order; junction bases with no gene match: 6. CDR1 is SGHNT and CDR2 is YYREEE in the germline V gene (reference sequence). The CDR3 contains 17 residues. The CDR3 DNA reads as TGTGCCAGCAGCTTACGGCTAGCGGGAGCTAGCACAGATACGCAGTATTTT. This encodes CASSLRLAGASTDTQYF.

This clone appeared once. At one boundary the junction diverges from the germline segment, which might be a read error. The CDR3 DNA sequence: TGTTCCAGCAGCCGTAGGGGCCGGGACAAAGCTTTCTTT. This sequence encodes CSSSRRGRDKAFF. The chain uses TRBV7-9 and TRBJ1-1; D might be TRBD1 (6 bases). The CDR3 contains 13 residues. The germline CDR1 and CDR2 sequences are SEHNR and FQNEAQ (reference sequence).

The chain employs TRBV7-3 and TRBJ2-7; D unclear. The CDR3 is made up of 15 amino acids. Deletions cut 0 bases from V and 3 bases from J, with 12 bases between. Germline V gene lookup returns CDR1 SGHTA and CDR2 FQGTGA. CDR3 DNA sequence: TGTGCCAGCAGCTTAACTGGAGAATACGGCTACGAGCAGTACTTC. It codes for CASSLTGEYGYEQYF.

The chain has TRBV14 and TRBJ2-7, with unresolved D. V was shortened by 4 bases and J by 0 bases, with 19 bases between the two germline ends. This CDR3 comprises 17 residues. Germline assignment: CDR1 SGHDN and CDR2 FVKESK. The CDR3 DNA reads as TGTGCCAGCAGCCGGGCGTCGCTGGATGAGTACTCCTACGAGCAGTACTTC. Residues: CASSRASLDEYSYEQYF.

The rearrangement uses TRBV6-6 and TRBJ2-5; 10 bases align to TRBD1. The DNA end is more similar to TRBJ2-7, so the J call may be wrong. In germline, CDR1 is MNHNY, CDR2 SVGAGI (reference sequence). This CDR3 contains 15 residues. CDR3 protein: CASSYSIDRGHEQYF. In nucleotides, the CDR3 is TGTGCCAGCAGTTACTCGATCGACAGGGGGCACGAGCAGTACTTC.

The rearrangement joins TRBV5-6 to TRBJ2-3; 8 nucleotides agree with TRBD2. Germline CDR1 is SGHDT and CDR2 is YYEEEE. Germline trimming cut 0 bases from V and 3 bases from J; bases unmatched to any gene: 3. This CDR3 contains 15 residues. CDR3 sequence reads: CASSLVRGATDTQYF. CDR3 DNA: TGTGCCAGCAGCTTGGTGCGGGGGGCGACAGATACGCAGTATTTT.

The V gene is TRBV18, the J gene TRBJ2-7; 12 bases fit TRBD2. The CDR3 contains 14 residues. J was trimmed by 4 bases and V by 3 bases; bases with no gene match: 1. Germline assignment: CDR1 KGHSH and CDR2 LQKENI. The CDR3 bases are TGTGCCAGCTCACCTACTAGCGGGGGGTACGAGCAGTACTTC. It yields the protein CASSPTSGGYEQYF.

This CDR3 is CASSLGVSWEQYF. CDR3 sequence (DNA): TGTGCCAGCAGCCTGGGAGTCTCGTGGGAGCAGTACTTC. V is TRBV5-4 and J is TRBJ2-7; possible D gene TRBD2, 5 bases. Germline CDR1 SGHNT, CDR2 YYREEE (reference sequence). Trimming stripped 4 bases from V and 7 bases from J, with 15 bases between. This CDR3 is built from 13 residues.

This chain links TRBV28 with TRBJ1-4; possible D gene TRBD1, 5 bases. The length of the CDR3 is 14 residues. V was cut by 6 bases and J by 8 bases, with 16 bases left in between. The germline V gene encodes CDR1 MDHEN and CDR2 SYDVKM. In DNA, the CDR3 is TGTGCCAGCAGGCTCAGGGAGGGGTTCGAAAAACTGTTTTTT. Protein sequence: CASRLREGFEKLFF. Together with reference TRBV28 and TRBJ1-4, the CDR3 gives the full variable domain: DVKVTQSSRYLVKRTGEKVFLECVQDMDHENMFWYRQDPGLGLRLIYFSYDVKMKEKGDIPEGYSVSREKKERFSLILESASTNQTSMYLCASRLREGFEKLFFGSGTQLSVL.